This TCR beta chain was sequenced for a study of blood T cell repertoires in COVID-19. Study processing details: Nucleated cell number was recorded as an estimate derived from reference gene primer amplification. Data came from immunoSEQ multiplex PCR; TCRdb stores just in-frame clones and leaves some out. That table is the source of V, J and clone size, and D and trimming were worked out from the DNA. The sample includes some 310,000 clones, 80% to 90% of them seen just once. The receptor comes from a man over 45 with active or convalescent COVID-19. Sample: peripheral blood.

Here the CDR3 reads CASSYSSGGPSYEQYF. The CDR3 DNA sequence: TGTGCCAGCAGTTACTCTAGCGGGGGGCCCAGCTACGAGCAGTACTTC. This chain connects TRBV6-6 to TRBJ2-7, with 10 bases fitting TRBD2. V lost 0 bases, J lost 3 bases, and 5 bases stayed unmatched. The CDR3 covers 16 residues. Looked up from germline, CDR1 is MNHNY and CDR2 is SVGAGI (reference sequence).